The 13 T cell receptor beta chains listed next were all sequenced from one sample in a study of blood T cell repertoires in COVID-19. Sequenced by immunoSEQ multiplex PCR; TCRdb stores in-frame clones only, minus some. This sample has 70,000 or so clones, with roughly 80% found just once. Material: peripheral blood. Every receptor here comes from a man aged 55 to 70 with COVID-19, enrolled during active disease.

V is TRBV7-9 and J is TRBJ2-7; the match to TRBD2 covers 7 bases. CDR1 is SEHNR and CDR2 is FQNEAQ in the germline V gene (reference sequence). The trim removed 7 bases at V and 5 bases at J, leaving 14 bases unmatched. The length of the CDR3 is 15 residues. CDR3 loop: CASTSGGSFSHEQYF. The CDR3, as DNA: TGTGCCAGCACCTCCGGGGGGTCTTTTTCCCACGAGCAGTACTTC. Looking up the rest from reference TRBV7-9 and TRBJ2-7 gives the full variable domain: DTGVSQNPRHKITKRGQNVTFRCDPISEHNRLYWYRQTLGQGPEFLTYFQNEAQLEKSRLLSDRFSAERPKGSFSTLEIQRTEQGDSAMYLCASTSGGSFSHEQYFGPGTRLTVT.

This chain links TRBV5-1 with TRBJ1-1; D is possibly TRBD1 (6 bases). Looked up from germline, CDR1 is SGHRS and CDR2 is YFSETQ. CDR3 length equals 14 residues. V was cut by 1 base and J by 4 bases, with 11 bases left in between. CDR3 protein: CASSLKGEGTEAFF. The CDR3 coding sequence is TGCGCCAGCAGCTTGAAGGGGGAGGGCACTGAAGCTTTCTTT.

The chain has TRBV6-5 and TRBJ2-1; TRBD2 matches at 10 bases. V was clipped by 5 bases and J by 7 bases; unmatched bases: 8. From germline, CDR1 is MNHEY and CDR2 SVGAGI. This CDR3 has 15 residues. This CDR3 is CASSRSGGAWNEQFF. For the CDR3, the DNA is TGTGCCAGCAGTAGGAGCGGGGGGGCTTGGAATGAGCAGTTCTTC.

In nucleotides, the CDR3 is TGTGCCAGCAGCTTACCCTCCACCCTCGGGGGTAACACCGGGGAGCTGTTTTTT. Translation gives CASSLPSTLGGNTGELFF. The chain recombines TRBV7-9 with TRBJ2-2, with D tentatively TRBD2 (6 bases). Trimming pared 2 bases from V and 2 bases from J, leaving 18 bases between. From germline, CDR1 is SEHNR and CDR2 FQNEAQ (reference sequence). CDR3 length: 18 residues.

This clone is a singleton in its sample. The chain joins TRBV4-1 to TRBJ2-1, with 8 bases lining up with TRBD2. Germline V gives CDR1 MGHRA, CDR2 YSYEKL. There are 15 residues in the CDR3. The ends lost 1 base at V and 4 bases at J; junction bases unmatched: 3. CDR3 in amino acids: CASSQVRGGYNEQFF. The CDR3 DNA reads TGCGCCAGCAGCCAAGTTCGCGGGGGGTACAATGAGCAGTTCTTC.

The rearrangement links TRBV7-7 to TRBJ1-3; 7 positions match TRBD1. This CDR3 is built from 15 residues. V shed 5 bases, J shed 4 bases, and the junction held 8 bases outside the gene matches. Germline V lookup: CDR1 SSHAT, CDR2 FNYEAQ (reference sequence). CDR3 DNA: TGTGCCAGCAGCCCGACAGGGCCCCCGGGAAACACCATATATTTT. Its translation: CASSPTGPPGNTIYF.

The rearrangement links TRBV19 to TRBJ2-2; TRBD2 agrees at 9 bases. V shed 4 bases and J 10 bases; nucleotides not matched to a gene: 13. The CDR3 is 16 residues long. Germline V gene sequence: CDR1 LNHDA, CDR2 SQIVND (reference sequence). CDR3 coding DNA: TGTGCCAGTAGTACCTTAGGACTAGCGACATACGAGGAGCTGTTTTTT. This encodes CASSTLGLATYEELFF.

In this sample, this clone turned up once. In DNA form, the CDR3 reads TGTGCCAGCAGTTCGACAGGGGAATCTTTTCAGCCCCAGCATTTT. Translation gives CASSSTGESFQPQHF. V usage is TRBV28 and J usage is TRBJ1-5, with TRBD1 matching over 8 bases. CDR1 is MDHEN and CDR2 is SYDVKM in the germline V gene. Losses at the gene ends were 4 bases for V and 6 bases for J; bases not matched to a gene: 8. The CDR3 is 15 amino acids.

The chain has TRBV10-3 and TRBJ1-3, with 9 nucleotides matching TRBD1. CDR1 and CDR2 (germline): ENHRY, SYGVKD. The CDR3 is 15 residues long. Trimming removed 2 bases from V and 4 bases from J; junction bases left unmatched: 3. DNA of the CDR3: TGTGCCATCAGTGAGGGGACAGGGAACGGAAACACCATATATTTT. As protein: CAISEGTGNGNTIYF.

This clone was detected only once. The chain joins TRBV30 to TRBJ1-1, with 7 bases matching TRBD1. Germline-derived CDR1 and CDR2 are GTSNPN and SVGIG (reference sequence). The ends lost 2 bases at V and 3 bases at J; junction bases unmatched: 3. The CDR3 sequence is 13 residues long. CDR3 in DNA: TGTGCCTGGAGTAAGGGGGCGCACACTGAAGCTTTCTTT. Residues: CAWSKGAHTEAFF.

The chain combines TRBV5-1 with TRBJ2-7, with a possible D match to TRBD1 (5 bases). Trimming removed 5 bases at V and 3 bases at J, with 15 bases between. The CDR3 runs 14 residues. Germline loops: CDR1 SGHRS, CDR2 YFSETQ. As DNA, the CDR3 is TGCGCCAGCAGTCAGGGTGAACCATTCTACGAGCAGTACTTC. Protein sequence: CASSQGEPFYEQYF. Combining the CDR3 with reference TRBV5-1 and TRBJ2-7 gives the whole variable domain KAGVTQTPRYLIKTRGQQVTLSCSPISGHRSVSWYQQTPGQGLQFLFEYFSETQRNKGNFPGRFSGRQFSNSRSEMNVSTLELGDSALYLCASSQGEPFYEQYFGPGTRLTVT.

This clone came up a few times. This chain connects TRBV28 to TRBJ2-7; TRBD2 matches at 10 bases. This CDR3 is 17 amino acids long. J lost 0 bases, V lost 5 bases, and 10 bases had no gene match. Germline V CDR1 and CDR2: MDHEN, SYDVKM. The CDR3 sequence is CASSPPPSGSASYEQYF. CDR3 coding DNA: TGTGCCAGCAGTCCCCCTCCTAGCGGGAGTGCCTCCTACGAGCAGTACTTC.

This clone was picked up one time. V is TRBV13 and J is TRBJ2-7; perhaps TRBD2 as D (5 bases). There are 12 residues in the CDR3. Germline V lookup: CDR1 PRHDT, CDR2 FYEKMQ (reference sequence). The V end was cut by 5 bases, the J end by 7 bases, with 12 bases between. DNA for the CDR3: TGTGCCAGCAGCCTCCAGAGAGGGGAGCAGTACTTC. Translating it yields CASSLQRGEQYF.